This T cell receptor (beta chain) appears in the sequencing data of a study of T cell responses to AZD1222 COVID-19 vaccine (dated by TCRdb to the early 2020s). With regard to the full study: AZD1222 recipients whose second dose came at about 4 weeks and those whose second dose came at about 12 weeks were combined into one group, since spike-specific TCR depth and breadth did not differ between the two schedules. Trial participants were enrolled by age into 18-55, 56-69 and 70-plus year subgroups, with around 140, 26 and 57 TCR-sequenced participants respectively. A total of roughly 240 trial participants underwent TCR sequencing, of whom some 210 received two doses of AZD1222 and about 25 received two doses of the MenACWY control vaccine. What the study reported, not specific to this receptor: In the small 56-69-year group, the increase in depth fell short of significance, most likely because of low power. Because no day 14 peak-response samples were available, repertoires were characterized only after the peak T cell response. The whole spike protein was spanned by vaccine-associated CD4 TCRs, and dominant responses were seen in regions 160-218 and 743-854. Conclusions about previously exposed vaccinees are limited because only five to seven AZD1222 recipients were SARS-CoV-2 seropositive at baseline. Nearly half of unique spike-specific TCRs reportedly recognized epitopes outside regions mutated in the B.1.351 and B.1.1.7 variants. After two AZD1222 doses, both the breadth and the depth of spike-specific TCRs were significantly higher than at day 0 and than in MenACWY recipients. Participants were mostly white British, with more females than males. The authors suggested clonal diversity may have been underestimated.

The germline V gene supplies CDR1 KGHSH and CDR2 LQKENI. V is clipped by 6 bases and J by 4 bases, and the sequence between their germline boundaries is 10 bases long. The CDR3 starts with the cysteine, ends with the phenylalanine, and has 13 residues. Of the read, only the CDR3 DNA is kept; its 39 bases are in frame from base 1. What this sample's time point label stands for: baseline before first vaccination. Samples from vaccinated people were obtained from the UK trials COV001 and COV002, which included a single-blind randomized controlled phase 2/3 trial of AZD1222 (ChAdOx1 nCoV-19) in healthy adults. For TCRbeta chain sequencing, PBMC samples from trial participants were taken at day 0 and at day 28 after the second dose. About this clone itself: Its antigen remains undetermined. No base qualities exist here, and no much larger clone lies one base off it.

The CDR3 regions of human TCRbeta chains were subjected to immunosequencing. The authors' analysis ran thus. Repertoire TCRs were matched against a reference library of SARS-CoV-2-specific TCRs generated with the MIRA antigen-specificity platform. Breadth meant the fraction of unique TCRs that were SARS-CoV-2-associated, whereas depth meant the fraction of total T cells that were SARS-CoV-2-associated. Using the MIRA data, each spike-specific TCR was mapped to the spike region that the TCR reacts to and placed in a CD4 or CD8 class. Log10-transformed breadth and depth values were compared by one-way ANOVA with Sidak's multiple comparisons tests. The source is immuneACCESS, and TCRdb retained only in-frame sequences with V and J called. Part of the clones is not carried over; for the studies checked, unresolved V genes explain less than half of this, and the remainder is unexplained. The D gene and trimming were derived from the DNA, and the V and J assignments and clone size from that table. In this sample the table shows 100,000 to 150,000 clones, 75% to 90% of which occur a single time. The ten most abundant clones make up 6.3% of the sample.

The V gene is TRBV18 and the J gene is TRBJ2-1, with TRBD1 as a weak D call on 5 bases. The receptor was isolated from an adult in good health. Source: peripheral blood, taken on day 0 of AZD1222 vaccination. The nucleotides read TGTGCCAGCTCCAAAACAGGATACAATGAGCAGTTCTTC. It is translated as CASSKTGYNEQFF.